This TCR beta chain is from a study of OX40 agonist ivuxolimab in advanced cancers. This clone was seen a single time. Profiled with immunoSEQ multiplex PCR; TCRdb holds only in-frame clones, not every one. The sample lists over 45,000 clones, 83% occurring once. The TCR sequence derives from an adult with an advanced solid tumor such as melanoma, head and neck, liver or kidney cancer. The sequencing here drew on CD4+ or CD8+ T cells sorted from blood, taken in a trial of the OX40 agonist ivuxolimab.

Written as DNA, the CDR3 is TGTGCCATCAGTGATCTAGCTGGCTCCTACGAGCAGTACTTC. It codes for CAISDLAGSYEQYF. The chain employs TRBV10-3 and TRBJ2-7; D possibly corresponds to TRBD2 (5 bases). Germline CDR1 ENHRY, CDR2 SYGVKD. This CDR3 has 14 amino acids. V shed 3 bases and J shed 0 bases, with 9 bases lying between them.